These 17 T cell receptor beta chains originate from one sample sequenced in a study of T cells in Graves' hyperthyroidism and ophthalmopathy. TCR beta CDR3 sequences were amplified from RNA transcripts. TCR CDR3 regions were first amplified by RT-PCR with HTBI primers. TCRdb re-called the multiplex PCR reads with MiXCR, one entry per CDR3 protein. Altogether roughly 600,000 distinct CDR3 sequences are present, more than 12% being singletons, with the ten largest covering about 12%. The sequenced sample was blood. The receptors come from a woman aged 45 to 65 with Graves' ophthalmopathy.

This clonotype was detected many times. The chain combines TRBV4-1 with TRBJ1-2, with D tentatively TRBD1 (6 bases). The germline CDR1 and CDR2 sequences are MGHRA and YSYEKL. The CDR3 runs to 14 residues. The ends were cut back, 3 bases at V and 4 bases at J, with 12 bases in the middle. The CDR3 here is CASSQEQGSYGYTF. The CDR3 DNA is TGCGCCAGCAGCCAGGAACAGGGCTCCTATGGCTACACCTTC.

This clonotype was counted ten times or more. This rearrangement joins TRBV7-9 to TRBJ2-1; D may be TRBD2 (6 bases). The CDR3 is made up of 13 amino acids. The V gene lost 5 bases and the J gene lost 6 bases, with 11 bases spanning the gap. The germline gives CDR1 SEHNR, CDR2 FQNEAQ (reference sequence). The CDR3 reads CASSPGTPNEQFF. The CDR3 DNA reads TGTGCCAGCAGCCCCGGGACTCCCAATGAGCAGTTCTTC.

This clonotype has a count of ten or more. CDR3 sequence (DNA): TGTGCCAGCAGCTTAGCGTGGGGAGGGGAGACCCAGTACTTC. Its translation is CASSLAWGGETQYF. This chain uses TRBV7-2 with TRBJ2-5; 7 nucleotides line up with TRBD2. This CDR3 comprises 14 residues. Germline V gives CDR1 SGHTA, CDR2 FQGNSA. V gave up 0 bases and J gave up 5 bases; unmatched junction bases: 3.

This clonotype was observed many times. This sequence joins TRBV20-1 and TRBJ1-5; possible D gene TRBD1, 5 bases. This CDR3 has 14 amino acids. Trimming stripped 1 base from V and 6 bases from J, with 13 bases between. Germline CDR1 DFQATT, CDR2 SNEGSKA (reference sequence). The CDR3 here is CSARGGGFGQPQHF. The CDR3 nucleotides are TGCAGTGCTAGAGGGGGGGGGTTCGGTCAGCCCCAGCATTTT.

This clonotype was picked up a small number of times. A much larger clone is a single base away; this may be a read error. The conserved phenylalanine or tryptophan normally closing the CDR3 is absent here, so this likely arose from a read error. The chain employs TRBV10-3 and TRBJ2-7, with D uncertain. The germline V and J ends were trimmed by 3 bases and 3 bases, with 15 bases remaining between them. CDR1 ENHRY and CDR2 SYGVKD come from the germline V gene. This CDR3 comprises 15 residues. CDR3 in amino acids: CAISERDANSYEQYL. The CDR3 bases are TGTGCCATCAGTGAACGAGACGCGAACAGCTACGAGCAGTACCTC.

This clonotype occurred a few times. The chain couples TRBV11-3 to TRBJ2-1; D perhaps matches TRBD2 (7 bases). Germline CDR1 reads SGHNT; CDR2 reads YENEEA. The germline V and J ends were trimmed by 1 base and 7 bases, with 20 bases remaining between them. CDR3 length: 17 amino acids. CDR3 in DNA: TGTGCCAGCAGCTTAGGTGGGGGGGCAGGGTTGAGAAATGAGCAGTTCTTC. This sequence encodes CASSLGGGAGLRNEQFF.

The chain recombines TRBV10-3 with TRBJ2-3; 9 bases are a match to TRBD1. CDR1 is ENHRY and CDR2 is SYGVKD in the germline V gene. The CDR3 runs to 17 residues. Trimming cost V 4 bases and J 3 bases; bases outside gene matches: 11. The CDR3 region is CAISAFPQGASTDTQYF. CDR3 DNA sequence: TGTGCCATCAGTGCGTTCCCACAGGGGGCTTCGACAGATACGCAGTATTTT.

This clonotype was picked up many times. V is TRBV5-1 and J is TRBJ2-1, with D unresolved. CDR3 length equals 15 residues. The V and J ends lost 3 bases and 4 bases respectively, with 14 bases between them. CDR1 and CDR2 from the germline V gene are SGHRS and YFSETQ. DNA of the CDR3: TGCGCCAGCAGCTCGACAACTTACCCTTACAATGAGCAGTTCTTC. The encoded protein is CASSSTTYPYNEQFF.

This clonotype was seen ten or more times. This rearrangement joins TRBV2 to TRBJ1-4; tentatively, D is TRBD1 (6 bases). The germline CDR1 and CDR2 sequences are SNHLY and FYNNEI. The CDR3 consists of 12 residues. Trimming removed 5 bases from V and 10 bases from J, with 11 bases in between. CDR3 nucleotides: TGTGCCAGCAGTCGGGGGCGCGGAAAACTGTTTTTT. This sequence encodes CASSRGRGKLFF.

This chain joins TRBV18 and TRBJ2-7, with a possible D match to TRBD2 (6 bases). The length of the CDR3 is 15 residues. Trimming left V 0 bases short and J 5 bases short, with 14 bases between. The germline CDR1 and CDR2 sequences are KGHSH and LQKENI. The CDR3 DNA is TGTGCCAGCTCACCACCTGGACTACCCAGGCACGAGCAGTACTTC. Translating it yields CASSPPGLPRHEQYF.

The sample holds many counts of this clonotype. CDR3 sequence reads: CASSGDRGRSHEQYF. CDR3 coding DNA: TGTGCCAGCAGTGGTGATAGGGGCAGGTCCCACGAGCAGTACTTC. The chain combines TRBV2 with TRBJ2-7; possible D gene TRBD1, 5 bases. Trimming removed 4 bases at V and 5 bases at J, with 18 bases between. The CDR3 extends over 15 amino acids. Germline CDR1 is SNHLY and CDR2 is FYNNEI.

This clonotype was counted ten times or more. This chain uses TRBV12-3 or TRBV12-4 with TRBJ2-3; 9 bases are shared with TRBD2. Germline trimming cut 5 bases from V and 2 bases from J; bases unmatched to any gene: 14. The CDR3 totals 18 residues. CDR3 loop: CASSPMGLALQPTDTQYF. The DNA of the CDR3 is TGTGCCAGCAGTCCTATGGGACTAGCTCTACAACCCACAGATACGCAGTATTTT.

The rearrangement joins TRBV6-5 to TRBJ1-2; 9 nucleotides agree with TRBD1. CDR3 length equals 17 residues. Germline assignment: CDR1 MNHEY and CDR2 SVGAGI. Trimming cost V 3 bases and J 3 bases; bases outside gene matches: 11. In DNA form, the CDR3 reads TGTGCCAGCAGTTATATTCCCACAGGGGGCCGCGACTATGGCTACACCTTC. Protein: CASSYIPTGGRDYGYTF.

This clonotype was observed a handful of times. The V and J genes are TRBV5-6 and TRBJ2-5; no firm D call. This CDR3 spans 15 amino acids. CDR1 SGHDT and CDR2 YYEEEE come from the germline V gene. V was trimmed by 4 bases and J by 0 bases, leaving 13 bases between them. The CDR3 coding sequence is TGTGCCAGCAGCCGTGGACGCTGGTACCAAGAGACCCAGTACTTC. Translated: CASSRGRWYQETQYF.

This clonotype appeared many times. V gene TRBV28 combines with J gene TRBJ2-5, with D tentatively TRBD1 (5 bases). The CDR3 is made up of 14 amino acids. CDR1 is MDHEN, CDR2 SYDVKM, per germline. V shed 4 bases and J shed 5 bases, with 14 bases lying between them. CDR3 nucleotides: TGTGCCAGCAGTTGGGGCCAGGGTCGTGAGACCCAGTACTTC. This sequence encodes CASSWGQGRETQYF. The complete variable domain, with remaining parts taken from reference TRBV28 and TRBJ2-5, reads DVKVTQSSRYLVKRTGEKVFLECVQDMDHENMFWYRQDPGLGLRLIYFSYDVKMKEKGDIPEGYSVSREKKERFSLILESASTNQTSMYLCASSWGQGRETQYFGPGTRLLVL.

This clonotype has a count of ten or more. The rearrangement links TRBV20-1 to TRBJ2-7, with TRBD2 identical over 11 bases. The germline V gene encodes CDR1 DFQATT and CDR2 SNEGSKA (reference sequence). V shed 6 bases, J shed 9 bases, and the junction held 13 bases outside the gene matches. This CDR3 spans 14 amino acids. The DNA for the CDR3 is TGCAGTGCCATGCAAGATACTAGCGGGAGATTGCAGTACTTC. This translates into CSAMQDTSGRLQYF.

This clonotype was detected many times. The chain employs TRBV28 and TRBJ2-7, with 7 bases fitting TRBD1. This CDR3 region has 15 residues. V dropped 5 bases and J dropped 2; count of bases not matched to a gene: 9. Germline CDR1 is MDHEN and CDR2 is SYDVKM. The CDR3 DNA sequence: TGTGCCAGCAGTCAACCAGGGGGTACTCCCTACGAGCAGTACTTC. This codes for CASSQPGGTPYEQYF.